This T cell receptor beta chain was recovered during a study of CD8+CD57+ T cells in acquired aplastic anemia. Overall study results and limits: Significance was not reached for CD8+ Simpson's diversity between patients and controls. Overlapping CD8+ CDR3 repertoires of patients and controls contained approximately 28 shared sequences.

By flow cytometry, patients selected for sequencing had shown an expansion of CD8+CD57+ cells. With no exception, the patients had severe acquired aplastic anemia. By the time of blood sampling, patients had still received no therapy. This clonotype was seen many times. What it binds is not known. The template used for profiling TCR beta VDJ and CDR3 was genomic DNA. TCRdb reprocessed the reads via MiXCR and lists one record per CDR3 protein. The table includes some 160,000 distinct CDR3 sequences, around 48% detected once. The receptor's source is a human donor with aplastic anemia. Sequenced sample: sorted CD4+, CD8+, or CD8+CD57+ T cells (not recorded which) from PBMCs.

CDR3 protein: CASSDLRQDGYTF. The CDR3 DNA is TGTGCCAGCAGTGACCTGCGCCAGGACGGCTACACCTTC. The chain recombines TRBV6-4 with TRBJ1-2, with no clear D. The CDR3 length is 13 residues. Germline V gene data show CDR1 as MRHNA and CDR2 as SNTAGT. Trimming left V 2 bases short and J 8 bases short, with 12 bases between.